The rows below give T cell receptor beta chains drawn from one sample of a study of CD8 T cells in ankylosing spondylitis. TCRdb used MiXCR to reprocess the 5' RACE reads, holding one entry per CDR3 protein. Of under 250,000 distinct CDR3 sequences in the sample, around a quarter are singletons; the top ten hold just over 6.5%. Sequencing input: blood, either unsorted or a sorted T cell fraction (not recorded which). The receptor set was obtained from a male donor with ankylosing spondylitis or in good health (not recorded which). The CDR3 runs from the conserved cysteine through the conserved F or W. D genes are given only for firm matches. Expanded clones are given a class, and other clones once, few, many or no size at all.

CDR3nt: TGCGCCAGCAGCAGAATGGGACAGGGAGTAAGTGAGCAGTACTTC
CDR3aa: CASSRMGQGVSEQYF
j_gene: TRBJ2-7
abundance: few
v_gene: TRBV5-1
d_gene: TRBD1

CDR3nt: TGCGCCAGCAGCCCCATGGAAAGGACTAGCGGACTGAATGAGCAGTTCTTC
CDR3aa: CASSPMERTSGLNEQFF
j_gene: TRBJ2-1
abundance: many
v_gene: TRBV4-1
d_gene: TRBD2

CDR3nt: TGCAGTGCTAGAGAGGCTTCAGGGGGGGACTATGGCTACACCTTC
CDR3aa: CSAREASGGDYGYTF
j_gene: TRBJ1-2
abundance: NA
v_gene: TRBV20-1
d_gene: TRBD1

CDR3nt: TGCAGCGTCCTATCCGACAGAGACCAAGAGACCCAGTACTTC
CDR3aa: CSVLSDRDQETQYF
j_gene: TRBJ2-5
abundance: many
v_gene: TRBV29-1
d_gene: NA

CDR3nt: TGTGCCAGCAGCGTACGGCGTCCAGGGGGCGAAACTGAAGCTTTCTTT
CDR3aa: CASSVRRPGGETEAFF
j_gene: TRBJ1-1
abundance: many
v_gene: TRBV3-1
d_gene: TRBD1

CDR3nt: TGTGCCAGCAGCTTCTACGGGATATCCTCCTACGAGCAGTACTTC
CDR3aa: CASSFYGISSYEQYF
j_gene: TRBJ2-7
abundance: NA
v_gene: TRBV7-2
d_gene: NA

CDR3nt: TGTGCCAGCAGTTTACGTGGGGGCCATAATTCACCCCTCCACTTT
CDR3aa: CASSLRGGHNSPLHF
j_gene: TRBJ1-6
abundance: many
v_gene: TRBV27
d_gene: NA

CDR3nt: TGCGCCAGCAGTCAACCACAGGGGATGCCCTACGAGCAGTACTTC
CDR3aa: CASSQPQGMPYEQYF
j_gene: TRBJ2-7
abundance: many
v_gene: TRBV23-1
d_gene: TRBD1

CDR3nt: TGCGCCAGCAGCTCCGGCCTGATGGGAGTAGGCAAAAACATTCAGTACTTC
CDR3aa: CASSSGLMGVGKNIQYF
j_gene: TRBJ2-4
abundance: many
v_gene: TRBV5-1
d_gene: NA

CDR3nt: TGTGCCAGCATGGAGGGGGGGGCTTCACCCCTCCACTTT
CDR3aa: CASMEGGASPLHF
j_gene: TRBJ1-6
abundance: many
v_gene: TRBV12-3/TRBV12-4
d_gene: NA

CDR3nt: TGTGCCAGAGGAGTGAGGGTCGAAGCTTTCTTT
CDR3aa: CARGVRVEAFF
j_gene: TRBJ1-1
abundance: NA
v_gene: TRBV11-2
d_gene: NA

CDR3nt: TGTGCCAGCAGCTTCCCAACGGGGAATGAGCAGTTCTTC
CDR3aa: CASSFPTGNEQFF
j_gene: TRBJ2-1
abundance: NA
v_gene: TRBV7-9
d_gene: NA

CDR3nt: TGTGCCAGCAGCAAAGGGACGGCATCGGGGTCCACTGAAGCTTTCTTT
CDR3aa: CASSKGTASGSTEAFF
j_gene: TRBJ1-1
abundance: many
v_gene: TRBV3-1
d_gene: NA

CDR3nt: TGCGCCAGCAGCCTATCCTGGGTCATGGGGGAGACCCAGTACTTC
CDR3aa: CASSLSWVMGETQYF
j_gene: TRBJ2-5
abundance: few
v_gene: TRBV5-1
d_gene: NA

CDR3nt: TGTGCCAGCAGTTACTCGAGGGCGGCTACCTACGAGCAGTACTTC
CDR3aa: CASSYSRAATYEQYF
j_gene: TRBJ2-7
abundance: NA
v_gene: TRBV6-5
d_gene: NA

CDR3nt: TGCAGTGCTAGTAAAACGGGGCGGAACAATGAGCAGTTCTTC
CDR3aa: CSASKTGRNNEQFF
j_gene: TRBJ2-1
abundance: NA
v_gene: TRBV20-1
d_gene: NA

CDR3nt: TGTGCCAGCAGCCAAGAATTGCAGAGGAACGAGCAGTACTTC
CDR3aa: CASSQELQRNEQYF
j_gene: TRBJ2-7
abundance: many
v_gene: TRBV3-1
d_gene: NA

CDR3nt: TGTGCCAGCAGTTTATTCGGAAGGGAAAGCAATCAGCCCCAGCATTTT
CDR3aa: CASSLFGRESNQPQHF
j_gene: TRBJ1-5
abundance: NA
v_gene: TRBV12-3/TRBV12-4
d_gene: NA

CDR3nt: TGCAGTGCTAGAGGGTCTGGGCGGGAGGATTACGAGCAGTACTTC
CDR3aa: CSARGSGREDYEQYF
j_gene: TRBJ2-7
abundance: NA
v_gene: TRBV20-1
d_gene: TRBD2

CDR3nt: TGTGCCAGCAGTACGCGGACAGGCGCTAACTATGGCTACACCTTC
CDR3aa: CASSTRTGANYGYTF
j_gene: TRBJ1-2
abundance: many
v_gene: TRBV12-3/TRBV12-4
d_gene: TRBD1